This record concerns one TCR beta chain sequence. What it recognizes is unknown. At one boundary the junction diverges from the germline segment, which might be a read error. Each CDR3 protein is one row after TCRdb ran MiXCR on the reads. This table has about 830,000 distinct CDR3 sequences, around a third appearing once. Germline assignment: CDR1 LNHDA and CDR2 SQIVND (reference sequence). This CDR3 has 15 amino acids. These data come from a study of T cell repertoires in cytomegalovirus infection. The receptor was derived from a human donor in good health (CMV status not recorded). Some clones in this sample may be carry-over from other donors' samples. Sequenced here: cultured CD8+ T cells from PBMCs, sampled from culture after CMV antigen stimulation. This chain connects TRBV19 to TRBJ2-2; D uncertain. In DNA, the CDR3 is TGTGTCAGTTCCGTTGAGGTCTCGCACACCGGGGAGCTGTTTTTT. Encoded protein: CVSSVEVSHTGELFF.